The clone carrying this TCR beta chain was seen a few times. Its antigen is unidentified. These data originate in a study of cytomegalovirus exposure and HLA in healthy donors. General study findings and limits: A later analysis associated 15,000 or so TCR beta sequences with HLA alleles at a 0.05 false discovery rate. Later on, an analysis showed TCR association rates differing by HLA locus, with DRB1 the most and HLA-C the fewest. Prior analysis indicated that the majority of TCR beta V segments exhibited productivity approximately 90% or approximately 30% of the time. In a later analysis, common viral pathogens appeared linked to several of the most significant clusters.

PCR used 60 Vbeta primers and 13 Jbeta primers. Repertoires were generated with immunoSEQ multiplex PCR, while TCRdb's copy carries only in-frame clones and drops some. The sample shows about 120,000 clones, 60% to 80% of them seen only once. V lost 10 bases and J 0 bases, leaving 13 bases between the germline ends. The CDR3 consists of 14 residues. Germline assignment: CDR1 MNHEY and CDR2 SMNVEV (reference sequence). The sequenced material came from PBMCs. The clonotype comes from a young man in good health and CMV-seronegative. The V call is TRBV27, the J call TRBJ2-1, with D possibly matching TRBD1 (6 bases). Here the CDR3 reads CATSDRFSYNEQFF. In DNA, the CDR3 is TGTGCCACCTCGGACAGATTCTCCTACAATGAGCAGTTCTTC.